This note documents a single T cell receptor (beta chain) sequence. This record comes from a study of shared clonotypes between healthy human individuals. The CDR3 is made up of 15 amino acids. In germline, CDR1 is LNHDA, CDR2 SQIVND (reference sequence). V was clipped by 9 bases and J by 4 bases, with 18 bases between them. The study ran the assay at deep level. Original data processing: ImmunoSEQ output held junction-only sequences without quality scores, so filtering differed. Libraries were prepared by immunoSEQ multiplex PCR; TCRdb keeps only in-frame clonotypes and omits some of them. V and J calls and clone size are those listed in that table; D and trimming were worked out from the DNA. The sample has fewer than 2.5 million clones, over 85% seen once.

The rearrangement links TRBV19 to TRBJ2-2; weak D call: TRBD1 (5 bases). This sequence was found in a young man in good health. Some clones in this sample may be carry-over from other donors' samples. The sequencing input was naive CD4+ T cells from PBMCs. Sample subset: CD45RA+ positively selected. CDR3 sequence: CASLPDSISTGELFF. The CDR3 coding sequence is TGTGCCAGCCTCCCTGACAGTATATCCACCGGGGAGCTGTTTTTT.